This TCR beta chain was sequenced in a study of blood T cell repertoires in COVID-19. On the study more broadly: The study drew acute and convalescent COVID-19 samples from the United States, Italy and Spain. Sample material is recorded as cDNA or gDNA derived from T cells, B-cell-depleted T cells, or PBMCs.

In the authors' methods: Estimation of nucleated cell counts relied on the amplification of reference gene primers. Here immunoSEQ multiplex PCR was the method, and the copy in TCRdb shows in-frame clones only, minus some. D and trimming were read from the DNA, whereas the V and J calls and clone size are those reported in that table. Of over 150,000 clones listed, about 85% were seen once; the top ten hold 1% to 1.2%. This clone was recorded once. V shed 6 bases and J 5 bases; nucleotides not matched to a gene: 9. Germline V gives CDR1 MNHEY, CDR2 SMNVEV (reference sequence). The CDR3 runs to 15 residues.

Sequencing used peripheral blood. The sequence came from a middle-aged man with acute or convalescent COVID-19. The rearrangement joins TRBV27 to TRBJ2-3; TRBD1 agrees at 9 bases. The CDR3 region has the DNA TGTGCCAGCAGCCGGACAGGGGAGGGTATAGATACGCAGTATTTT. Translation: CASSRTGEGIDTQYF.